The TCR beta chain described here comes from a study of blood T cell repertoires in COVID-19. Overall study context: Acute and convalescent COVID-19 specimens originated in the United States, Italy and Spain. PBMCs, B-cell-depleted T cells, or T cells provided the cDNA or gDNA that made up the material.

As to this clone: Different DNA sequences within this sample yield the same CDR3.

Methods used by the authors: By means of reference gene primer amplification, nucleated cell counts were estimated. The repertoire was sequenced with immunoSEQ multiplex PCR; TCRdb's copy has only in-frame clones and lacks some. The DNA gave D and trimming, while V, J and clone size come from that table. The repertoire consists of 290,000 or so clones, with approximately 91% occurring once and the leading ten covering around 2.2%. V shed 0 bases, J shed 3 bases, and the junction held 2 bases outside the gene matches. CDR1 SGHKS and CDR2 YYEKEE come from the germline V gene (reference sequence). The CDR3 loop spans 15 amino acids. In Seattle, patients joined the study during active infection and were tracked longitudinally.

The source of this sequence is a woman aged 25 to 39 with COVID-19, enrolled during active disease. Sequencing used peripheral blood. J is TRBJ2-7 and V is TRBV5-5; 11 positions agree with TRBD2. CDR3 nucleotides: TGTGCCAGCAGCTTGGTACTAGCGGGAGACTACGAGCAGTACTTC. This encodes CASSLVLAGDYEQYF.